Presented here are 11 T cell receptor beta chains from one specimen sequenced in a study of shared clonotypes between healthy human individuals. Here immunoSEQ multiplex PCR was the method, and the copy in TCRdb shows in-frame clones only, minus some. The sample includes around 510,000 clones, about 96% of them seen just once. Sequenced input: naive CD4+ T cells sorted from blood. Subset here: CD45RA+ positively selected. The receptors here all came from a woman aged 25 to 45 in good health.

The chain couples TRBV6-5 to TRBJ1-5; weak D call: TRBD1 (6 bases). Trimming removed 0 bases at V and 9 bases at J, with 12 bases between. The V gene's germline CDR1 is MNHEY and CDR2 SVGAGI. The CDR3 runs to 14 residues. The CDR3 is CASSYSGAHRPQHF. CDR3 coding DNA: TGTGCCAGCAGTTACTCGGGGGCCCATAGGCCCCAGCATTTT.

The rearrangement links TRBV2 to TRBJ1-1; 7 bases line up with TRBD1. Trimming at V came to 1 base and at J to 0 bases, leaving 2 bases not matched to a gene. This CDR3 spans 15 amino acids. CDR1 and CDR2 from the germline V gene are SNHLY and FYNNEI. The CDR3 DNA sequence: TGTGCCAGCAGTGAAGGACAGGGCTTGAACACTGAAGCTTTCTTT. Residues: CASSEGQGLNTEAFF. Full variable domain (outside the CDR3, taken from reference TRBV2 and TRBJ1-1): EPEVTQTPSHQVTQMGQEVILRCVPISNHLYFYWYRQILGQKVEFLVSFYNNEISEKSEIFDDQFSVERPDGSNFTLKIRSTKLEDSAMYFCASSEGQGLNTEAFFGQGTRLTVV.

The chain has TRBV6-5 and TRBJ1-5; D may be TRBD1 (6 bases). Trimming removed 6 bases from V and 5 bases from J, with 11 bases in between. In germline, CDR1 is MNHEY, CDR2 SVGAGI. This CDR3 region has 13 residues. DNA of the CDR3: TGTGCCAGCAGGCCGGACAGAGATCAGCCCCAGCATTTT. Translating it yields CASRPDRDQPQHF.

This clone was counted once. The chain combines TRBV11-3 with TRBJ2-7; D gene unclear. Between the trimmed V and J ends, which lost 2 bases and 5 bases, there was a span of 10 bases. Per the germline V gene, CDR1 is SGHNT and CDR2 is YENEEA. There are 13 residues in the CDR3. The CDR3 sequence: CASSLKGINEQYF. CDR3 nucleotides: TGTGCCAGCAGCTTAAAAGGGATCAACGAGCAGTACTTC.

This CDR3 is CSVKTSGTGETQYF. The CDR3 region has the DNA TGCAGCGTAAAGACTAGCGGGACGGGAGAGACCCAGTACTTC. The chain carries TRBV29-1 and TRBJ2-5; 11 bases align to TRBD2. The trim removed 6 bases at V and 4 bases at J, leaving 7 bases unmatched. CDR1 SQVTM and CDR2 ANQGSEA come from the germline V gene. The CDR3 runs to 14 residues.

This chain links TRBV2 with TRBJ1-4; 8 bases map to TRBD1. Losses at the gene ends were 6 bases for V and 0 bases for J; bases not matched to a gene: 6. The germline CDR1 and CDR2 sequences are SNHLY and FYNNEI. The CDR3 is made up of 16 amino acids. CDR3: CASRMDRVTTNEKLFF. DNA of the CDR3: TGTGCCAGCAGGATGGACAGGGTCACAACTAATGAAAAACTGTTTTTT.

The chain joins TRBV18 to TRBJ2-7; 8 nucleotides agree with TRBD2. The length of the CDR3 is 15 residues. Germline V gives CDR1 KGHSH, CDR2 LQKENI. V shed 6 bases, J shed 0 bases, and the junction held 7 bases outside the gene matches. In DNA form, the CDR3 reads TGTGCCAGCTCCACCGGGAGGGGAAGCTCCTACGAGCAGTACTTC. As protein: CASSTGRGSSYEQYF.

The rearrangement joins TRBV28 to TRBJ2-7; D perhaps matches TRBD2 (6 bases). Trimming took 5 bases from V and 2 from J, leaving 13 bases between them. The CDR3 runs to 14 residues. Germline loops: CDR1 MDHEN, CDR2 SYDVKM. DNA of the CDR3: TGTGCCAGCAGTCCGGGCGGGGCCCCCTACGAGCAGTACTTC. It yields the protein CASSPGGAPYEQYF.

This clone was recorded once. V is TRBV28 and J is TRBJ2-7; possible D gene TRBD2, 6 bases. The CDR3 spans 16 residues. The ends were cut back, 0 bases at V and 5 bases at J, with 17 bases in the middle. Germline V gene lookup returns CDR1 MDHEN and CDR2 SYDVKM. CDR3 in amino acids: CASSLWTGREKHEQYF. The DNA for the CDR3 is TGTGCCAGCAGTTTATGGACGGGGCGGGAAAAGCACGAGCAGTACTTC.

The chain recombines TRBV19 with TRBJ2-1, with 14 bases that match TRBD2. Germline V gene data show CDR1 as LNHDA and CDR2 as SQIVND (reference sequence). The CDR3 has 16 residues. V was clipped by 6 bases and J by 4 bases; unmatched bases: 5. The CDR3 spells CASSNGLAGGYNEQFF. The CDR3 coding sequence is TGTGCCAGTAGCAACGGACTAGCGGGAGGTTACAATGAGCAGTTCTTC.

CDR3 amino acids: CASSGPQVYEQYF. The DNA for the CDR3 is TGTGCCAGCAGTGGACCACAGGTCTACGAGCAGTACTTC. V is TRBV28 and J is TRBJ2-7; TRBD1 is a possible D gene (5 bases). The CDR3 is made up of 13 amino acids. The germline V and J ends were trimmed by 5 bases and 3 bases, with 11 bases remaining between them. Germline-derived CDR1 and CDR2 are MDHEN and SYDVKM.